The subject of this entry is one TCR beta chain. Its antigen is undetermined. Produced via immunoSEQ multiplex PCR; TCRdb's table is partial and in-frame only. The profile shows about 39,000 clones, 75% to 80% of them singletons. The record originates from a study of radiotherapy plus CTLA-4 blockade in lung cancer. Study information: Roughly a sixth of enrolled patients responded objectively, and roughly 31% had disease control. Study-wide findings and caveats: In blood, TCR clones derived from the tumor expanded after radiotherapy plus ipilimumab.

The TCR was taken from a human donor with non-small cell lung cancer that progressed on radiotherapy plus ipilimumab. This specimen consisted of peripheral blood, obtained from a patient treated with radiotherapy plus ipilimumab.

CDR3 residues: CASSPQGQANEKLFF. The CDR3 DNA follows: TGTGCCAGCAGCCCACAGGGACAGGCTAATGAAAAACTGTTTTTT. The chain carries TRBV7-9 and TRBJ1-4, with 8 nucleotides matching TRBD1. The V and J ends lost 5 bases and 3 bases, in that order; junction bases with no gene match: 5. This CDR3 is built from 15 residues. Germline loops: CDR1 SEHNR, CDR2 FQNEAQ (reference sequence).